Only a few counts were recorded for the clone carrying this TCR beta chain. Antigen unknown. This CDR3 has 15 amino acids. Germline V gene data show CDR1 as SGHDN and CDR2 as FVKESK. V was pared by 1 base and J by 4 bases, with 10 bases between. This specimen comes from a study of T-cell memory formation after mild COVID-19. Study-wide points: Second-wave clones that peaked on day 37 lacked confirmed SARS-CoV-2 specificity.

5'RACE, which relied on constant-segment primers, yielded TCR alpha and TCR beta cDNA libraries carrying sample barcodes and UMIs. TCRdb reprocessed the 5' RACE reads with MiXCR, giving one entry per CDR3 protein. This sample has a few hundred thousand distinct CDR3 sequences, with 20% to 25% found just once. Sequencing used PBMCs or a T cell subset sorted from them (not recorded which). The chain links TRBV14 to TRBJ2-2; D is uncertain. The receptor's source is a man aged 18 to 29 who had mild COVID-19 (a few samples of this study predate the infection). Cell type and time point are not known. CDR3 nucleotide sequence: TGTGCCAGCAGCCAAGTATATGGTGGCACCGGGGAGCTGTTTTTT. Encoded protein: CASSQVYGGTGELFF.